These 14 T cell receptor beta chains were all obtained from the same sample, sequenced in a study of blood T cell repertoires in COVID-19. Some clones are missing from TCRdb's copy, which holds only in-frame ones; the method was immunoSEQ multiplex PCR. Of 120,000 or so clones detected, around 87% appear once; the ten largest clones hold 3.5% to 4.5%. The sample taken for sequencing was peripheral blood. All receptors come from a woman aged 55-69 years with acute or convalescent COVID-19.

V is TRBV28 and J is TRBJ2-1; D unresolved. The CDR3 is made up of 14 amino acids. Germline V gene sequence: CDR1 MDHEN, CDR2 SYDVKM. V lost 2 bases to trimming and J lost 3 bases, with 8 bases between them. CDR3 sequence reads: CASSLGSGYNEQFF. In DNA form, the CDR3 reads TGTGCCAGCAGTTTAGGGTCAGGCTACAATGAGCAGTTCTTC.

This rearrangement joins TRBV19 to TRBJ1-2; D gene uncertain. The CDR3 has 12 residues. CDR1 and CDR2 from the germline V gene are LNHDA and SQIVND (reference sequence). V was clipped by 11 bases and J by 3 bases, with 13 bases between them. CDR3 protein: CACSRGDYGYTF. For the CDR3, the DNA is TGTGCCTGCTCTCGGGGAGACTATGGCTACACCTTC.

A single count supports this clone. This rearrangement joins TRBV2 to TRBJ1-5, with 10 bases aligning to TRBD1. V was pared by 4 bases and J by 14 bases, with 2 bases of the junction left unmatched. Looked up from germline, CDR1 is SNHLY and CDR2 is FYNNEI. This CDR3 is built from 11 residues. This chain's CDR3 is CASSGTGGKHF. DNA of the CDR3: TGTGCCAGCAGTGGGACAGGGGGGAAGCATTTT.

The gene calls are TRBV7-9 and TRBJ2-5; 11 nucleotides align to TRBD2. The CDR3 loop spans 19 amino acids. Looked up from germline, CDR1 is SEHNR and CDR2 is FQNEAQ (reference sequence). Losses at the gene ends were 4 bases for V and 5 bases for J; bases not matched to a gene: 18. CDR3 coding DNA: TGTGCCAGCAGCTCCGCCCGATCAGGACTAGCGGGCTGGAGGGAGACCCAGTACTTC. It codes for CASSSARSGLAGWRETQYF.

The chain is built from TRBV27 and TRBJ1-2; 9 bases map to TRBD1. The CDR3 has 12 amino acids. Unmatched junction bases numbered 2, after V lost 6 bases and J lost 6 bases. From germline, CDR1 is MNHEY and CDR2 SMNVEV (reference sequence). The CDR3 nucleotides read TGTGCCAGCAGGGGACAGGGACATGGCTACACCTTC. It codes for CASRGQGHGYTF.

The chain uses TRBV2 and TRBJ2-1; 7 positions agree with TRBD1. Trimming removed 6 bases from V and 2 bases from J; junction bases left unmatched: 4. Germline V gene sequence: CDR1 SNHLY, CDR2 FYNNEI. This CDR3 contains 14 residues. CDR3 sequence reads: CASRSGTAYNEQFF. DNA of the CDR3: TGTGCCAGCAGATCCGGGACAGCCTACAATGAGCAGTTCTTC.

The gene calls are TRBV15 and TRBJ1-4; D unresolved. Trimming stripped 0 bases from V and 8 bases from J, with 10 bases between. The CDR3 runs 14 residues. CDR1 LNHNV and CDR2 YYDKDF come from the germline V gene (reference sequence). CDR3 residues: CATSRDLSSEKLFF. The CDR3 coding sequence is TGTGCCACCAGCAGAGATCTATCAAGCGAAAAACTGTTTTTT.

This chain connects TRBV5-4 to TRBJ2-5; D remains unclear. CDR3 length equals 12 residues. Trimming left V 3 bases short and J 5 bases short, with 8 bases between. CDR1 and CDR2 (germline): SGHNT, YYREEE (reference sequence). The CDR3, as DNA: TGTGCCAGCAGCTCGTCCGGGGAGACCCAGTACTTC. As protein: CASSSSGETQYF.

This chain joins TRBV19 and TRBJ1-2; 12 nucleotides agree with TRBD1. Trimming removed 5 bases from V and 7 bases from J; junction bases left unmatched: 8. Germline lookup yields CDR1 LNHDA and CDR2 SQIVND (reference sequence). There are 15 residues in the CDR3. The CDR3 sequence is CASSSTGQGARGYTF. Here the CDR3 DNA reads TGTGCCAGTAGTTCCACGGGACAGGGGGCGCGTGGCTACACCTTC.

The genes are TRBV18 and TRBJ2-1; no definite D call. This CDR3 has 14 residues. Germline V gene sequence: CDR1 KGHSH, CDR2 LQKENI. Trimming cost V 6 bases and J 8 bases, with 17 bases left between them. In DNA, the CDR3 is TGTGCCAGCTCTCCCAAGGCTAGTCCCCATGAGCAGTTCTTC. This codes for CASSPKASPHEQFF. Together with reference TRBV18 and TRBJ2-1, the CDR3 gives the full variable domain: NAGVMQNPRHLVRRRGQEARLRCSPMKGHSHVYWYRQLPEEGLKFMVYLQKENIIDESGMPKERFSAEFPKEGPSILRIQQVVRGDSAAYFCASSPKASPHEQFFGPGTRLTVL.

This clone was recorded only once. The genes are TRBV5-1 and TRBJ2-5, with 7 nucleotides matching TRBD1. Germline V gene sequence: CDR1 SGHRS, CDR2 YFSETQ. V lost 5 bases and J lost 5; bases outside the gene matches: 9. The length of the CDR3 is 14 residues. CDR3 protein: CASSFEGARETQYF. As DNA, the CDR3 is TGCGCCAGCAGTTTTGAGGGGGCGCGGGAGACCCAGTACTTC.

The rearrangement joins TRBV30 to TRBJ2-7, with D uncertain. The V end lost 1 base, the J end lost 4 bases, and 11 bases lay between the germline ends. Germline V CDR1 and CDR2: GTSNPN, SVGIG (reference sequence). The CDR3 is 13 amino acids. This CDR3 is CAWSGLSGYEQYF. CDR3 sequence (DNA): TGTGCCTGGAGTGGGCTTTCGGGTTACGAGCAGTACTTC.

The CDR3: CASRDSGRGYEQYF. The CDR3 DNA reads TGTGCCAGCAGGGATAGCGGGAGGGGATACGAGCAGTACTTC. This sequence joins TRBV6-5 and TRBJ2-7, with 11 positions matching TRBD2. The CDR3 loop spans 14 amino acids. From germline, CDR1 is MNHEY and CDR2 SVGAGI. Trimming at V came to 6 bases and at J to 4 bases, leaving 5 bases not matched to a gene.

This sequence joins TRBV9 and TRBJ2-5, with 11 bases matching TRBD2. Germline assignment: CDR1 SGDLS and CDR2 YYNGEE. Germline trimming cut 4 bases from V and 3 bases from J; bases unmatched to any gene: 2. There are 14 residues in the CDR3. The chain's CDR3 is CASSISGREETQYF. The CDR3 region has the DNA TGTGCCAGCAGCATTAGCGGGAGGGAAGAGACCCAGTACTTC. Full variable domain (outside the CDR3, taken from reference TRBV9 and TRBJ2-5): DSGVTQTPKHLITATGQRVTLRCSPRSGDLSVYWYQQSLDQGLQFLIQYYNGEERAKGNILERFSAQQFPDLHSELNLSSLELGDSALYFCASSISGREETQYFGPGTRLLVL.